This T cell receptor (beta chain) is from a study of blood T cell repertoires in COVID-19. V lost 3 bases and J lost 4; bases outside the gene matches: 8. Germline V gene sequence: CDR1 KGHSH, CDR2 LQKENI. The CDR3 totals 15 residues. Only one count was recorded for this clone. In the source study's methods: Quantification of nucleated cells was approximated via reference gene primer amplification. TCRdb's table, derived via immunoSEQ multiplex PCR, lists solely in-frame clones and lacks some. Clonal size and the V and J genes are those of that table, whereas D and trimming came from the DNA. In the table there are about 13,000 clones, 83% of which are singletons.

The gene calls are TRBV18 and TRBJ1-2; TRBD1 agrees at 7 bases. The clonotype was recovered from a man aged 40-49 years with active or convalescent COVID-19. Sequenced: peripheral blood. The DNA for the CDR3 is TGTGCCAGCTCACCCTCGTCAGGGGGTTCCTATGGCTACACCTTC. The encoded protein is CASSPSSGGSYGYTF.